This TCR beta chain emerged from a study of cytomegalovirus exposure and HLA in healthy donors. There are 14 residues in the CDR3. Germline CDR1 and CDR2: SGHTA and FQGNSA. V was trimmed by 2 bases and J by 8 bases, leaving 15 bases between them. Overall study results and limits: Further analysis, carried out later, found HLA-associated TCR beta chains more clonally expanded than equally common other chains.

The PCR contained 60 Vbeta and 13 Jbeta primers. Generated by immunoSEQ multiplex PCR, the TCRdb table keeps only in-frame clones and is missing some. The table lists about 150,000 clones, around 73% of them singletons. This clone was observed a handful of times. Its antigen is not identified. This chain links TRBV7-2 with TRBJ1-2; possibly TRBD1 for D (5 bases). This TCR was sampled from a young woman in good health and CMV-seropositive. Sequenced: PBMCs. Here the CDR3 DNA reads TGTGCCAGCAGCTTAACCGCGGGGGAGTGGGGCTACACCTTC. It yields the protein CASSLTAGEWGYTF. The full variable domain, rest sourced from reference TRBV7-2 and TRBJ1-2, is GAGVSQSPSNKVTEKGKDVELRCDPISGHTALYWYRQSLGQGLEFLIYFQGNSAPDKSGLPSDRFSAERTGGSVSTLTIQRTQQEDSAVYLCASSLTAGEWGYTFGSGTRLTVV.